Listed below are T cell receptor beta chains from one sample, sequenced in a study of T cell changes during pregnancy in multiple sclerosis. Generated by immunoSEQ multiplex PCR, the TCRdb table keeps only in-frame clones and is missing some. The repertoire holds tens of thousands of clones, with 91% as singletons. The starting material was peripheral blood, obtained in the third trimester of pregnancy. The source of these receptors is a female donor in good health, enrolled as a control in a pregnancy study. Each CDR3 is given with its conserved first and last residue. Each record gives: J gene, V gene, D gene, clone size, CDR3 protein, CDR3 DNA. The D gene is left open where the match is weak. The size entry is marked missing in some rows and otherwise reads once, few, many or a size class.

>TRBJ2-1|TRBV5-1|NA|NA
CASSYAFSYNEQFF
TGCGCCAGCAGTTATGCGTTCTCCTACAATGAGCAGTTCTTC
>TRBJ1-5|TRBV28|NA|NA
CASSLQGPSHQPQHF
TGTGCCAGCAGTTTACAGGGCCCATCCCATCAGCCCCAGCATTTT
>TRBJ2-3|TRBV7-9|TRBD2|NA
CASSAPLAGGDTDTQYF
TGTGCCAGCAGCGCGCCCCTAGCGGGAGGTGACACAGATACGCAGTATTTT
>TRBJ2-7|TRBV6-5|TRBD2|NA
CASGRAVYEQYF
TGTGCCAGCGGGAGGGCCGTTTACGAGCAGTACTTC
>TRBJ2-1|TRBV6-5|TRBD2|NA
CASRTRTSGYNEQFF
TGTGCCAGCAGGACTAGGACTAGCGGTTACAATGAGCAGTTCTTC
>TRBJ2-7|TRBV7-9|TRBD2|NA
CASSSPGGSFFYEQYF
TGTGCCAGCAGCTCCCCTGGCGGGAGTTTCTTCTACGAGCAGTACTTC
>TRBJ2-1|TRBV28|TRBD2|few
CASSSSGRALNEQFF
TGTGCCAGCAGTTCAAGCGGGAGGGCCCTCAATGAGCAGTTCTTC
>TRBJ2-1|TRBV5-6|TRBD2|once
CASTLAGGTIEQFF
TGTGCCAGCACCCTAGCGGGAGGTACAATTGAGCAGTTCTTC
>TRBJ2-1|TRBV7-9|NA|NA
CASSAILGIPGNEQFF
TGTGCCAGCAGTGCTATCCTCGGGATCCCGGGCAATGAGCAGTTCTTC
>TRBJ1-1|TRBV7-8|NA|NA
CASSLGAGVIPDTEAFF
TGTGCCAGCAGCTTAGGGGCAGGGGTAATTCCAGATACTGAAGCTTTCTTT
>TRBJ2-7|TRBV4-1|TRBD1|NA
CASSQGTGVYEQYF
TGCGCCAGCAGCCAAGGGACAGGGGTCTACGAGCAGTACTTC
>TRBJ1-4|TRBV27|TRBD1|NA
CASSSYGQGTVGEKLFF
TGTGCCAGCAGTTCCTATGGACAGGGGACGGTGGGTGAAAAACTGTTTTTT
>TRBJ1-6|TRBV9|NA|few
CASSAVNSPLHF
TGTGCCAGCAGCGCCGTTAATTCACCCCTCCACTTT
>TRBJ2-4|TRBV27|NA|NA
CASSTSWAPKNIQYF
TGTGCCAGCAGTACCTCGTGGGCGCCCAAAAACATTCAGTACTTC
>TRBJ1-4|TRBV28|NA|NA
CASSLTTGINEKLFF
TGTGCCAGCAGTTTGACGACAGGAATTAATGAAAAACTGTTTTTT
>TRBJ1-3|TRBV5-4|TRBD1|NA
CASARGLGNTIYF
TGTGCCAGCGCCAGGGGGCTAGGAAACACCATATATTTT
>TRBJ2-1|TRBV27|NA|once
CASNMSGGGPYNEQFF
TGTGCCAGCAACATGTCTGGGGGAGGACCCTACAATGAGCAGTTCTTC
>TRBJ1-1|TRBV18|NA|once
CASSPGAGKAEAFF
TGTGCCAGCTCACCAGGAGCAGGGAAAGCTGAAGCTTTCTTT
>TRBJ2-1|TRBV25-1|NA|NA
CASSGRNRVEQFF
TGTGCCAGCAGTGGGCGAAACAGGGTTGAGCAGTTCTTC
>TRBJ1-3|TRBV21-1|NA|NA
CADHREGGNTIYF
TGTGCCGACCATCGGGAAGGAGGAAACACCATATATTTT
>TRBJ1-1|TRBV6-5|NA|NA
CASSSDVDRPSEAFF
TGTGCCAGCAGTTCCGACGTCGACAGGCCGAGTGAAGCTTTCTTT
>TRBJ1-2|TRBV5-8|NA|once
CASSPGSHLYGYTF
TGTGCCAGCAGCCCAGGGTCCCATCTCTATGGCTACACCTTC
>TRBJ2-1|TRBV4-2|NA|NA
CASTSRRDSVIF
TGTGCCAGCACCTCCCGCAGGGACTCGGTGATCTTC
>TRBJ2-1|TRBV19|NA|NA
CASSVGGNSYNEQFF
TGTGCCAGTAGCGTCGGCGGGAATTCCTACAATGAGCAGTTCTTC
>TRBJ1-3|TRBV5-6|TRBD1|NA
CASSLTGQGSGNTIYF
TGTGCCAGCAGCTTGACCGGACAGGGCTCTGGAAACACCATATATTTT
>TRBJ1-2|TRBV27|NA|NA
CASRSDSPYGYTF
TGTGCCAGCAGAAGCGACTCACCCTATGGCTACACCTTC
>TRBJ2-3|TRBV11-2|TRBD1|NA
CASSLEGGRDTQYF
TGTGCCAGCAGCTTAGAAGGGGGCAGAGATACGCAGTATTTT
>TRBJ2-7|TRBV6-5|TRBD2|NA
CASMKRASGTYEQYF
TGTGCCAGCATGAAGAGGGCTAGCGGAACCTACGAGCAGTACTTC
>TRBJ1-4|TRBV4-2|NA|NA
CASSPSERDTNEKLFF
TGTGCCAGCAGCCCTTCGGAACGGGACACCAATGAAAAACTGTTTTTT
>TRBJ2-1|TRBV14|NA|NA
CASSQDRESWNEQFF
TGTGCCAGCAGCCAAGATCGAGAGTCTTGGAATGAGCAGTTCTTC
>TRBJ1-3|TRBV9|NA|NA
CASSLTYRAGNTIYF
TGTGCCAGCAGCCTAACCTACAGGGCTGGAAACACCATATATTTT
>TRBJ1-3|TRBV19|NA|once
CASKVSGTHSHGNTIYF
TGTGCCAGTAAGGTGTCAGGAACTCATTCTCACGGAAACACCATATATTTT
>TRBJ2-1|TRBV4-1|TRBD2|NA
CASSHRAGVNEQFF
TGCGCCAGCAGCCACCGAGCGGGAGTGAATGAGCAGTTCTTC
>TRBJ1-2|TRBV4-1|NA|NA
CASSQEGFGGYTF
TGCGCCAGCAGCCAAGAAGGTTTCGGGGGCTACACCTTC
>TRBJ2-3|TRBV27|NA|NA
CASSPSTDTQYF
TGTGCCAGCAGCCCTAGCACAGATACGCAGTATTTT
>TRBJ2-1|TRBV19|TRBD2|NA
CASLSLGGGTYNEQFF
TGTGCCAGTTTAAGCCTAGGCGGGGGGACGTACAATGAGCAGTTCTTC
>TRBJ2-3|TRBV6-4|NA|NA
CASSEGGSTDTQYF
TGTGCCAGCAGTGAGGGCGGGAGCACAGATACGCAGTATTTT
>TRBJ2-5|TRBV2|TRBD2|NA
CASSGSSGGALETQYF
TGTGCCAGCAGTGGGTCTAGCGGGGGGGCCTTAGAGACCCAGTACTTC
>TRBJ1-2|TRBV6-5|NA|NA
CASSYSHQLYGYTF
TGTGCCAGCAGTTACTCACACCAATTGTATGGCTACACCTTC
>TRBJ2-7|TRBV27|TRBD2|NA
CASRIAGGPYEQYF
TGTGCCAGCAGAATAGCGGGAGGGCCGTACGAGCAGTACTTC
>TRBJ1-3|TRBV2|NA|NA
CASSKNRQDPGNTIYF
TGTGCCAGCAGTAAAAACAGGCAAGACCCTGGAAACACCATATATTTT
>TRBJ2-1|TRBV19|TRBD2|NA
CASSGPEREGSYNEQFF
TGTGCCAGTAGTGGCCCGGAACGGGAGGGCTCCTACAATGAGCAGTTCTTC
>TRBJ2-7|TRBV2|TRBD2|NA
CASSEKGAGGPEYEQYF
TGTGCCAGCAGTGAAAAGGGTGCGGGAGGCCCGGAGTATGAGCAGTACTTC
>TRBJ2-2|TRBV7-9|TRBD1|once
CASSLAPTGLGGELFF
TGTGCCAGCAGCTTAGCACCGACAGGGCTGGGCGGGGAGCTGTTTTTT
>TRBJ1-2|TRBV30|NA|NA
CACKRRAPDGYTF
TGTGCCTGCAAGCGGCGGGCCCCTGATGGCTACACCTTC
>TRBJ2-5|TRBV4-1|TRBD1|NA
CASSPNRGRVETQYF
TGCGCCAGCAGCCCTAATAGGGGGCGCGTGGAGACCCAGTACTTC
>TRBJ2-1|TRBV2|TRBD2|NA
CASSAGLAVYNEQFF
TGTGCCAGCAGTGCGGGACTAGCGGTTTACAATGAGCAGTTCTTC
>TRBJ2-5|TRBV2|NA|NA
CASTPPQTETQYF
TGTGCCAGCACCCCCCCACAGACGGAGACCCAGTACTTC
>TRBJ2-1|TRBV11-3|TRBD2|NA
CASSPEAAGDEQFF
TGTGCCAGCAGCCCGGAGGCAGCGGGAGATGAGCAGTTCTTC
>TRBJ2-5|TRBV7-3|NA|NA
CASAIAGQETQYF
TGTGCCAGCGCCATTGCAGGCCAAGAGACCCAGTACTTC
>TRBJ1-1|TRBV6-6|NA|NA
CASSYRGKDTEAFF
TGTGCCAGCAGTTACAGGGGTAAGGACACTGAAGCTTTCTTT
>TRBJ1-3|TRBV5-1|NA|NA
CASSLFSDSGNTIYF
TGCGCCAGCAGCCTATTTAGCGACTCTGGAAACACCATATATTTT
>TRBJ2-7|TRBV10-1|NA|NA
CASSERFRRYEQYF
TGCGCCAGCAGTGAGCGATTTAGGAGGTACGAGCAGTACTTC
>TRBJ2-7|TRBV2|NA|once
CASYGGIGYEQYF
TGTGCCAGTTATGGGGGGATCGGCTACGAGCAGTACTTC
>TRBJ2-7|TRBV28|TRBD2|NA
CASSLPSGSSYEQYF
TGTGCCAGCAGTTTACCCAGCGGGAGCTCCTACGAGCAGTACTTC
>TRBJ1-1|TRBV4-1|NA|few
CASSIRALNTEAFF
TGCGCCAGCAGCATCAGGGCCCTGAACACTGAAGCTTTCTTT
>TRBJ2-7|TRBV27|TRBD1|few
CASSLRYFRGEQYF
TGTGCCAGCAGTTTGCGCTACTTCAGGGGGGAGCAGTACTTC
>TRBJ2-3|TRBV5-4|NA|NA
CASSLVGTATDTQYF
TGTGCCAGCAGCTTGGTAGGGACTGCGACAGATACGCAGTATTTT
>TRBJ2-7|TRBV19|NA|NA
CASSTPGTNYEQYF
TGTGCCAGTAGTACACCCGGGACAAACTACGAGCAGTACTTC